The rows below give T cell receptor beta chains drawn from one sample of a study of CD8+ T cells in alopecia areata. TCRdb's copy holds only in-frame clones and misses some; the assay was immunoSEQ multiplex PCR. This table holds about 180,000 clones, 63% found once. The source was CD4+ T cells sorted from blood, collected at week 0. The receptors come from a human donor with alopecia areata. Each CDR3 is given without its conserved first and last residue.

j_gene: TRBJ2-5; v_gene: TRBV29-1; CDR3aa: SVGGNQETQY
j_gene: TRBJ2-5; v_gene: TRBV5-1; CDR3aa: ASTPQRGGRETQY
j_gene: TRBJ1-4; v_gene: TRBV7-2; CDR3aa: ASRGQVNEKLF
j_gene: TRBJ2-3; v_gene: TRBV29-1; CDR3aa: SVDPGTQY
j_gene: TRBJ1-2; v_gene: TRBV30; CDR3aa: AWSPTGGYT
j_gene: TRBJ2-7; v_gene: TRBV2; CDR3aa: ASSGGTGESQY
j_gene: TRBJ2-7; v_gene: TRBV6-5; CDR3aa: ASSSPFNGAYEQY
j_gene: TRBJ2-1; v_gene: TRBV19; CDR3aa: ASGERGLYNEQF
j_gene: TRBJ2-4; v_gene: TRBV11-2; CDR3aa: ASSSRVPGPLTPNIQY
j_gene: TRBJ1-4; v_gene: TRBV9; CDR3aa: ASSKSGQGNEKLF
j_gene: TRBJ1-6; v_gene: TRBV4-1; CDR3aa: ASSQDGTGTVPLH
j_gene: TRBJ2-3; v_gene: TRBV7-2; CDR3aa: ASSYTSTDTQY
j_gene: TRBJ1-6; v_gene: TRBV10-3; CDR3aa: AISVPGSPLH
j_gene: TRBJ2-7; v_gene: TRBV30; CDR3aa: AWSRGVAYEQY
j_gene: TRBJ1-1; v_gene: TRBV2; CDR3aa: ASSESPNTEAF
j_gene: TRBJ1-5; v_gene: TRBV30; CDR3aa: AWSTKGDQPQH
j_gene: TRBJ2-1; v_gene: TRBV29-1; CDR3aa: SVQALVSYNEQF
j_gene: TRBJ2-2; v_gene: TRBV7-8; CDR3aa: ASSSPRVGRNTGELF
j_gene: TRBJ2-7; v_gene: TRBV25-1; CDR3aa: ASSERGAFGYEQY
j_gene: TRBJ1-1; v_gene: TRBV2; CDR3aa: ASSEELGARRLAF
j_gene: TRBJ2-3; v_gene: TRBV11-2; CDR3aa: ASSPGAGTSGGPDTQY
j_gene: TRBJ2-1; v_gene: TRBV2; CDR3aa: ASFPRTGSYNEQF
j_gene: TRBJ1-5; v_gene: TRBV29-1; CDR3aa: SVEVRAGQPQH
j_gene: TRBJ2-3; v_gene: TRBV20-1; CDR3aa: SASVPDTQY
j_gene: TRBJ2-3; v_gene: TRBV9; CDR3aa: ASSPTSAGTDTQY
j_gene: TRBJ1-6; v_gene: TRBV9; CDR3aa: ASSDQQGSSPLH
j_gene: TRBJ1-6; v_gene: TRBV30; CDR3aa: AWSEGSNSPLH
j_gene: TRBJ1-1; v_gene: TRBV30; CDR3aa: AWKQEGTEAF
j_gene: TRBJ1-2; v_gene: TRBV14; CDR3aa: ASSLTQNYGYT
j_gene: TRBJ1-2; v_gene: TRBV27; CDR3aa: ASSLSGGPYGYT
j_gene: TRBJ1-4; v_gene: TRBV30; CDR3aa: AWSVLLGTSLF
j_gene: TRBJ2-5; v_gene: TRBV5-1; CDR3aa: ASSLAGTGEETQY
j_gene: TRBJ1-4; v_gene: TRBV5-6; CDR3aa: ASSLDSANEKLF
j_gene: TRBJ1-5; v_gene: TRBV30; CDR3aa: AWSGQDGNQPQH
j_gene: TRBJ2-2; v_gene: TRBV5-4; CDR3aa: ASSLLLAGNTGELF
j_gene: TRBJ2-6; v_gene: TRBV5-4; CDR3aa: AITPSGANVLT
j_gene: TRBJ2-7; v_gene: TRBV11-3; CDR3aa: ASSPPGTGFEQY
j_gene: TRBJ2-7; v_gene: TRBV29-1; CDR3aa: SATGQISYEQY
j_gene: TRBJ2-7; v_gene: TRBV29-1; CDR3aa: SVVQGKNEQY
j_gene: TRBJ1-2; v_gene: TRBV29-1; CDR3aa: SVTDRGSFGYT
j_gene: TRBJ2-7; v_gene: TRBV25-1; CDR3aa: ASSDGHFSYEQY
j_gene: TRBJ2-3; v_gene: TRBV29-1; CDR3aa: SVFPQTDTQY